This TCR beta chain was sequenced for a study of shared clonotypes between healthy human individuals. Profiled with immunoSEQ multiplex PCR; TCRdb holds only in-frame clones, not every one. The sample gives about 2 million clones, roughly 95% of which show up once; 0.1% to 0.15% is in the top ten. Trimming left V 5 bases short and J 2 bases short, with 15 bases between. This CDR3 has 15 amino acids. Germline V lookup: CDR1 SEHNR, CDR2 FQNEAQ (reference sequence). The TCR originated in a man younger than 30 in good health. Sequencing input: naive CD4+ T cells sorted from blood. Subset: CD45RA+ positively selected. J is TRBJ2-5 and V is TRBV7-9, with D possibly called TRBD1 or TRBD2 (5 bases each). CDR3 sequence: CASSLGTKGQETQYF. CDR3 bases: TGTGCCAGCAGCCTTGGGACGAAGGGACAAGAGACCCAGTACTTC.